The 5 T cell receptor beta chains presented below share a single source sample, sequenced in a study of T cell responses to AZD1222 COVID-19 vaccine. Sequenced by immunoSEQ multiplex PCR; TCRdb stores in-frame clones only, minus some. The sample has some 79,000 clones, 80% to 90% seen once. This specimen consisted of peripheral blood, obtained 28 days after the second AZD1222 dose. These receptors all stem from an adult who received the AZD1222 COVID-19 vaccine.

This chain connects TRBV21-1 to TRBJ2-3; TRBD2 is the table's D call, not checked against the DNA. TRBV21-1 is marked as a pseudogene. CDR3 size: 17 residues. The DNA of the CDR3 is TGTGCCAGCAGCAAATCCACACGGGATCCTAGCACAGATACGCAGTATTTT. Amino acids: CASSKSTRDPSTDTQYF.

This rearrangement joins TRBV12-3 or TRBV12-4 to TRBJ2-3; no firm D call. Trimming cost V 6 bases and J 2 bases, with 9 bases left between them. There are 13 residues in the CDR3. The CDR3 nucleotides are TGTGCCAGCAGCCGTTCACACACAGATACGCAGTATTTT. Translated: CASSRSHTDTQYF.

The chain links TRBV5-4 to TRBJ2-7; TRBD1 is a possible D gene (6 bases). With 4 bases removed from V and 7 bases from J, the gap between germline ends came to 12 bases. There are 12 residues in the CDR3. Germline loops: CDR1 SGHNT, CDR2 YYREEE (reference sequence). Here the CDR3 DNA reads TGTGCCAGCAGCGCGACCGGACAGGAGCAGTACGTC. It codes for CASSATGQEQYV.

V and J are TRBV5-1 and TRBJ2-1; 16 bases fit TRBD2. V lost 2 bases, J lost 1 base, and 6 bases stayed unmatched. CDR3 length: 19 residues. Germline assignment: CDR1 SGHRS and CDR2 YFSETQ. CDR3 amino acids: CASSFQGLAGGTSYNEQFF. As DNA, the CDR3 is TGCGCCAGCAGCTTCCAGGGACTAGCGGGAGGGACTTCCTACAATGAGCAGTTCTTC.

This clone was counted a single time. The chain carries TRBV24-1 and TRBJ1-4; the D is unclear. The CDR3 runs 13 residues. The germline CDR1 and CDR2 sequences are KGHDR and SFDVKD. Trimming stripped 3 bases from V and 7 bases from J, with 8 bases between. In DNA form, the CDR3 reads TGTGCCACCAGTGATGTCAACGGTGAAAAACTGTTTTTT. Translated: CATSDVNGEKLFF.